The 30 T cell receptor beta chains listed next were all sequenced from one sample in a study of vaccination effects on CD4 cells after COVID-19. The data were produced by immunoSEQ multiplex PCR, yet TCRdb's version contains in-frame clones alone and is incomplete. The sample contains about 65,000 clones, 76% of which appear only once. CD4+ T cells specific for antigen were expanded with viral peptide pools by the ViraFEST assay before sequencing. Culture proceeded for nine to ten days, and CD4+ T cells were then isolated. Having tested negative for nucleocapsid antibodies, the vaccine recipients showed no prior SARS-CoV-2 infection. These receptors' antigens are unknown. The sequences come from CD4+ T cells from PBMCs cultured with HCoV-NL63 spike peptides, collected before COVID-19 vaccination. The receptors here all came from a human donor who received a COVID-19 vaccine.

This clone was picked up one time. The chain uses TRBV5-1 and TRBJ2-3; D unclear. Germline CDR1 reads SGHRS; CDR2 reads YFSETQ. V lost 0 bases, J lost 3 bases, and 5 bases lay in between. This CDR3 has 13 amino acids. CDR3 sequence: CASSLGPTDTQYF. For the CDR3, the DNA is TGCGCCAGCAGCTTGGGACCAACAGATACGCAGTATTTT.

The V gene is TRBV4-2, the J gene TRBJ2-3; D tentatively fits TRBD1 or TRBD2 (5 bases each). This CDR3 is built from 17 residues. The ends were cut back, 1 base at V and 0 bases at J, with 14 bases in the middle. Germline assignment: CDR1 LGHNA and CDR2 YNFKEQ. The CDR3 reads CASSQGGSGASTDTQYF. In DNA form, the CDR3 reads TGTGCCAGCAGCCAAGGGGGGTCTGGTGCTAGCACAGATACGCAGTATTTT.

The chain joins TRBV6-5 to TRBJ2-7; possible D gene TRBD1, 6 bases. CDR1 is MNHEY and CDR2 is SVGAGI in the germline V gene. This CDR3 has 15 amino acids. Between the trimmed V and J ends, which lost 6 bases and 0 bases, there was a span of 15 bases. The CDR3 here is CASSLTRGPSYEQYV. The CDR3 bases are TGTGCCAGCAGCCTGACCAGGGGCCCCTCCTACGAGCAGTACGTC.

The sample holds one count of this clone. J is TRBJ1-6 and V is TRBV6-1; the D is unclear. Germline CDR1 MNHNS, CDR2 SASEGT. CDR3 size: 16 residues. Trimming cost V 1 base and J 7 bases, with 14 bases left between them. The CDR3 sequence: CASSEGLGRSNSPLHF. The DNA for the CDR3 is TGTGCCAGCAGTGAAGGTTTAGGACGGTCCAATTCACCCCTCCACTTT.

This rearrangement joins TRBV2 to TRBJ2-3, with a weak D call TRBD2 (6 bases). CDR1 is SNHLY and CDR2 is FYNNEI in the germline V gene. This CDR3 comprises 15 residues. V was clipped by 2 bases and J by 2 bases, with 11 bases between them. CDR3 loop: CASSEKRAITDTQYF. CDR3 DNA sequence: TGTGCCAGCAGTGAAAAGCGGGCGATCACAGATACGCAGTATTTT.

The chain employs TRBV28 and TRBJ2-3, with D hard to call. Germline loops: CDR1 MDHEN, CDR2 SYDVKM. The CDR3 has 13 amino acids. Trimming removed 6 bases from V and 4 bases from J, with 11 bases in between. DNA of the CDR3: TGTGCCAGCAGCTCGTCCTCATCAGATACGCAGTATTTT. Its translation is CASSSSSSDTQYF.

The chain joins TRBV29-1 to TRBJ1-1; D may be TRBD1 (5 bases). CDR3 size: 11 residues. Trimming removed 6 bases from V and 11 bases from J, with 16 bases in between. Germline assignment: CDR1 SQVTM and CDR2 ANQGSEA. CDR3 coding DNA: TGCAGCGTGAGGGACTTCTCTGGGGCTTTCTTT. Its translation is CSVRDFSGAFF.

The CDR3 DNA sequence: TGTGCCAGCAGCCTCATCCGGGGGTGGGATACGCAGTATTTT. Encoded protein: CASSLIRGWDTQYF. The chain is built from TRBV7-2 and TRBJ2-3; the D gene is possibly TRBD2 (6 bases). V was pared by 5 bases and J by 6 bases, with 15 bases between. The CDR3 has 14 amino acids. CDR1 and CDR2 (germline): SGHTA, FQGNSA.

The chain has TRBV6-6 and TRBJ1-4; D is uncertain. Germline assignment: CDR1 MNHNY and CDR2 SVGAGI (reference sequence). Trimming pared 2 bases from V and 2 bases from J, leaving 12 bases between. The CDR3 consists of 16 residues. The DNA for the CDR3 is TGTGCCAGCAGTTACGGTGGTGGGAGGACTAATGAAAAACTGTTTTTT. As protein: CASSYGGGRTNEKLFF.

V gene TRBV5-1 combines with J gene TRBJ2-3, with 11 bases fitting TRBD2. Per germline, CDR1 SGHRS and CDR2 YFSETQ. V shed 4 bases and J 4 bases; nucleotides not matched to a gene: 5. The CDR3 loop spans 15 amino acids. CDR3 nucleotide sequence: TGCGCCAGCAGCCCGACTAGCGGGGCCTCAGATACGCAGTATTTT. Protein: CASSPTSGASDTQYF.

This chain joins TRBV3-1 (or the pseudogene TRBV3-2) and TRBJ1-1; weak D call: TRBD1 (6 bases). Germline V gene sequence: CDR1 LGHDT, CDR2 YNNKEL (reference sequence). There are 14 residues in the CDR3. Trimming shortened V by 2 bases and J by 5 bases, and 12 bases separated the two germline ends. The CDR3 reads CASSQTTGYTEAFF. The CDR3 nucleotides read TGTGCCAGCAGCCAAACTACAGGGTATACTGAAGCTTTCTTT.

This clone was picked up one time. This sequence joins TRBV7-3 and TRBJ1-2, with 7 bases matching TRBD1. The CDR3 is 16 amino acids. Trimming took 5 bases from V and 7 from J; bases not matched to a gene: 16. The V gene's germline CDR1 is SGHTA and CDR2 FQGTGA. CDR3 DNA sequence: TGTGCCAGCAGCCCGTACGGGAGGGGGCAGGGCGGTGGCTACACCTTC. Translation: CASSPYGRGQGGGYTF. Based on the CDR3 plus reference TRBV7-3 and TRBJ1-2, the full variable domain is GAGVSQTPSNKVTEKGKYVELRCDPISGHTALYWYRQSLGQGPEFLIYFQGTGAADDSGLPNDRFFAVRPEGSVSTLKIQRTERGDSAVYLCASSPYGRGQGGGYTFGSGTRLTVV.

The chain employs TRBV6-1 and TRBJ2-3; TRBD2 aligns across 9 bases. The CDR3 contains 16 residues. The germline V gene has CDR1 MNHNS and CDR2 SASEGT. V was clipped by 3 bases and J by 1 base; unmatched bases: 5. In DNA, the CDR3 is TGTGCCAGCAGTGAGACGTTAGCGGGGGGCACAGATACGCAGTATTTT. Its protein product is CASSETLAGGTDTQYF.

This clone was counted a single time. V gene TRBV6-1 combines with J gene TRBJ2-7, with D perhaps matching TRBD1 or TRBD2 (5 bases each). The CDR3 totals 17 residues. The germline gives CDR1 MNHNS, CDR2 SASEGT. Trimming removed 4 bases from V and 1 base from J, with 20 bases in between. This CDR3 is CASSVPILGVGSYEQYV. CDR3 nucleotide sequence: TGTGCCAGCAGTGTCCCAATTCTGGGGGTAGGGTCCTACGAGCAGTACGTC.

The V gene is TRBV5-1, the J gene TRBJ2-3, with 7 positions matching TRBD2. Germline V gene lookup returns CDR1 SGHRS and CDR2 YFSETQ. The CDR3 runs to 16 residues. Trimming cost V 2 bases and J 3 bases; bases outside gene matches: 9. The CDR3 spells CASSFRSGVGTDTQYF. CDR3 nucleotide sequence: TGCGCCAGCAGCTTTAGAAGCGGGGTCGGGACAGATACGCAGTATTTT.

J is TRBJ1-5 and V is TRBV9; no reliable D call. This CDR3 spans 15 amino acids. V gave up 3 bases and J gave up 0 bases, with 10 bases separating them. Germline V lookup: CDR1 SGDLS, CDR2 YYNGEE. This CDR3 is CASSADLYSNQPQHF. CDR3 sequence (DNA): TGTGCCAGCAGCGCCGACCTTTATAGCAATCAGCCCCAGCATTTT.

The rearrangement uses TRBV7-2 and TRBJ1-2, with 7 bases identical to TRBD1. The CDR3 has 16 residues. The V gene end was trimmed by 2 bases and the J gene end by 2 bases; junction bases not matched to a gene: 8. From germline, CDR1 is SGHTA and CDR2 FQGNSA. CDR3 bases: TGTGCCAGCAGCTTACCCGACAGGGCTACGAACTATGGCTACACCTTC. Its translation: CASSLPDRATNYGYTF.

The chain uses TRBV24-1 and TRBJ2-1; D is undetermined. This CDR3 region has 16 residues. The ends were cut back, 2 bases at V and 1 base at J, with 11 bases in the middle. Germline values: CDR1 KGHDR, CDR2 SFDVKD. CDR3 loop: CATSDSKIGSYNEQFF. The CDR3 DNA is TGTGCCACCAGTGATTCGAAGATAGGGTCCTACAATGAGCAGTTCTTC.

This chain connects TRBV24-1 to TRBJ2-5; D tentatively reads TRBD1 or TRBD2 (5 bases each). Trimming removed 4 bases at V and 0 bases at J, with 17 bases between. Per germline, CDR1 KGHDR and CDR2 SFDVKD. The CDR3 contains 17 residues. The CDR3 DNA reads TGTGCCACCAGTGACCCTGCCGGGACCACGCACCAAGAGACCCAGTACTTC. Its translation is CATSDPAGTTHQETQYF.

This clone is categorized as medium-sized. V usage is TRBV7-3 and J usage is TRBJ2-5; D gene ambiguous. CDR3 length: 13 residues. Trimming removed 4 bases at V and 5 bases at J, with 11 bases between. Germline V CDR1 and CDR2: SGHTA, FQGTGA. CDR3 in amino acids: CASSSYLGETQYF. CDR3 sequence (DNA): TGTGCCAGCAGCTCCTATCTAGGGGAGACCCAGTACTTC.

This clone was seen a few times. This chain's CDR3 is CASSSSRGQPQHF. CDR3 bases: TGTGCCAGTAGTAGTTCGAGGGGGCAGCCCCAGCATTTT. The rearrangement joins TRBV19 to TRBJ1-5; D possibly corresponds to TRBD1 (6 bases). Germline assignment: CDR1 LNHDA and CDR2 SQIVND (reference sequence). This CDR3 is built from 13 residues. The V and J ends lost 4 bases and 7 bases respectively, with 11 bases between them.

This clone was seen once. J is TRBJ2-7 and V is TRBV6-6; 9 bases are shared with TRBD1. Germline trimming cut 4 bases from V and 3 bases from J; bases unmatched to any gene: 4. Germline CDR1 reads MNHNY; CDR2 reads SVGAGI (reference sequence). This CDR3 has 14 amino acids. CDR3: CASSSGTGFYEQYV. The CDR3 DNA reads TGTGCCAGCAGTTCCGGGACAGGGTTCTACGAGCAGTACGTC.

This chain connects TRBV11-3 to TRBJ2-3; D is possibly TRBD2 (7 bases). The CDR3 spans 15 residues. The V end lost 3 bases, the J end lost 0 bases, and 10 bases lay between the germline ends. Germline assignment: CDR1 SGHNT and CDR2 YENEEA. DNA of the CDR3: TGTGCCAGCAGCTTGCGGGGGCTTAGCACAGATACGCAGTATTTT. Translating gives CASSLRGLSTDTQYF.

This chain uses TRBV5-1 with TRBJ2-5; 9 nucleotides match TRBD2. Per germline, CDR1 SGHRS and CDR2 YFSETQ. V gave up 0 bases and J gave up 1 base; unmatched junction bases: 13. The CDR3 contains 19 residues. The CDR3 sequence: CASSLAVSFSGGPQETQYF. As DNA, the CDR3 is TGCGCCAGCAGCTTGGCCGTGTCTTTCAGCGGGGGGCCCCAAGAGACCCAGTACTTC. The full variable domain, completed using reference TRBV5-1 and TRBJ2-5, is KAGVTQTPRYLIKTRGQQVTLSCSPISGHRSVSWYQQTPGQGLQFLFEYFSETQRNKGNFPGRFSGRQFSNSRSEMNVSTLELGDSALYLCASSLAVSFSGGPQETQYFGPGTRLLVL.

A single count supports this clone. The chain joins TRBV5-1 to TRBJ1-4, with no clear D. The CDR3 has 14 amino acids. Per the germline V gene, CDR1 is SGHRS and CDR2 is YFSETQ. V gave up 4 bases and J gave up 3 bases, with 10 bases separating them. CDR3 nucleotides: TGCGCCAGCAGCCCTAGTGTGGCTAATGAAAAACTGTTTTTT. As protein: CASSPSVANEKLFF. The full variable domain, its missing parts supplied by reference TRBV5-1 and TRBJ1-4, is KAGVTQTPRYLIKTRGQQVTLSCSPISGHRSVSWYQQTPGQGLQFLFEYFSETQRNKGNFPGRFSGRQFSNSRSEMNVSTLELGDSALYLCASSPSVANEKLFFGSGTQLSVL.

V gene TRBV29-1 combines with J gene TRBJ1-1; no clear D gene. Trimming removed 3 bases from V and 1 base from J, with 6 bases in between. The CDR3 runs to 12 residues. Germline V CDR1 and CDR2: SQVTM, ANQGSEA. The CDR3 sequence: CSVETRNTEAFF. Here the CDR3 DNA reads TGCAGCGTTGAGACCAGGAACACTGAAGCTTTCTTT. The whole variable domain, filled in from reference TRBV29-1 and TRBJ1-1, reads SAVISQKPSRDICQRGTSLTIQCQVDSQVTMMFWYRQQPGQSLTLIATANQGSEATYESGFVIDKFPISRPNLTFSTLTVSNMSPEDSSIYLCSVETRNTEAFFGQGTRLTVV.

This chain's CDR3 is CASSPSQDSGGWGYTF. CDR3 DNA sequence: TGTGCCAGCTCACCATCTCAAGACAGTGGAGGTTGGGGCTACACCTTC. The V call is TRBV18, the J call TRBJ1-2; weak D call: TRBD1 (5 bases). Germline values: CDR1 KGHSH, CDR2 LQKENI. Trimming removed 2 bases from V and 8 bases from J, with 21 bases in between. The CDR3 is made up of 16 amino acids.

The chain employs TRBV12-5 and TRBJ2-2; the D gene is possibly TRBD2 (5 bases). Between the trimmed V and J ends, which lost 0 bases and 3 bases, there was a span of 14 bases. Germline loops: CDR1 LGHNT, CDR2 FRNRAP. The CDR3 loop spans 17 amino acids. The CDR3 bases are TGTGCTAGTGGTTTGGTACTAGGTCTAACCTACACCGGGGAGCTGTTTTTT. It encodes CASGLVLGLTYTGELFF.

This chain links TRBV4-1 with TRBJ1-4, with TRBD1 matching over 7 bases. CDR3 length: 15 residues. Germline CDR1 MGHRA, CDR2 YSYEKL. V shed 4 bases, J shed 0 bases, and the junction held 2 bases outside the gene matches. The CDR3 DNA sequence: TGCGCCAGCAGCCCCGACAGGGCAACTAATGAAAAACTGTTTTTT. Translation gives CASSPDRATNEKLFF.

The genes are TRBV7-3 and TRBJ2-7, with 15 bases matching TRBD2. The germline gives CDR1 SGHTA, CDR2 FQGTGA. V shed 4 bases and J 7 bases; nucleotides not matched to a gene: 14. The CDR3 length is 18 residues. The CDR3 region has the DNA TGTGCCAGCAGCTCCCGGACTAGCGGGGGGGCTGACTGCAGGGAGCAGTACGTC. It yields the protein CASSSRTSGGADCREQYV.